This T cell receptor beta chain was retrieved from a study of cytomegalovirus exposure and HLA in healthy donors. Study-wide results and caveats: The study flagged around 150 TCR beta chains as cytomegalovirus-associated. CMV serostatus alone was available as immune exposure information. There were some V segments, including TRBV6-2 and TRBV6-3, excluded as indistinguishable.

Germline CDR1 is GTSNPN and CDR2 is SVGIG (reference sequence). Trimming took off 5 bases at V and 4 bases at J, with 9 bases between the two ends. The CDR3 loop spans 11 amino acids. Vbeta (60) and Jbeta (13) primers were used in the PCR. Original data processing: Among the unique TCR beta chains that a later analysis counted, about 81 million in all, 9.5 million to 11 million were shared. Sequenced by immunoSEQ multiplex PCR; TCRdb stores in-frame clones only, minus some. For V, J and clone size, that table is used; D and trimming come from the DNA. The top ten clones hold around 6.9% of a sample with under 200,000 clones, 65% to 85% of them seen once. About this clone itself: Antigen unknown.

This TCR derives from a male donor in good health and CMV-seropositive. The sequenced material came from PBMCs. The chain couples TRBV30 to TRBJ2-7; D is perhaps TRBD1 (7 bases). The DNA of the CDR3 is TGTGCCTGGCAGGGGGGATACGAGCAGTACTTC. Its protein is CAWQGGYEQYF.